The clone carrying this T cell receptor (beta chain) was counted a few times. Its antigen is not known. The data stem from a study of post-analysis software for immune sequencing data. Findings of the study overall: A few TRBV segments appeared more often in patients than in controls, and TRBV5-6, TRBV5-1 and TRBV20-1 were among these.

Presence of unique molecular identifiers characterized the TCR beta cDNA libraries. TCRdb reprocessed the PCR reads with MiXCR, giving one entry per CDR3 protein. Of roughly 800,000 distinct CDR3 sequences listed, about 27% are singletons. This CDR3 contains 18 residues. J lost 7 bases, V lost 5 bases, and 14 bases had no gene match. The germline V gene encodes CDR1 KGHDR and CDR2 SFDVKD. The sample comprised blood. This TCR was recovered from a girl between 10 and 17 years old with multiple sclerosis. This rearrangement joins TRBV24-1 to TRBJ2-7; 15 bases line up with TRBD2. CDR3 region: CATSVGLAGGGVLDEQYF. CDR3 nucleotide sequence: TGTGCCACCAGTGTTGGACTAGCGGGAGGGGGGGTATTAGATGAGCAGTACTTC.